A selection of T cell receptor beta chains follows, all from one sample in a study of T cell changes during pregnancy in multiple sclerosis. Libraries were prepared by immunoSEQ multiplex PCR; TCRdb keeps only in-frame clonotypes and omits some of them. The profile shows roughly 56,000 clones, roughly 89% of them singletons. This sample comprised CD4+ T cells from peripheral blood mononuclear cells, obtained after pregnancy. The origin of the receptors is a female donor in good health, enrolled as a control in a pregnancy study. CDR3s include the opening cysteine and the closing phenylalanine or tryptophan. A D gene is named only where the DNA matches it firmly. Rows give clone size only sometimes, using once, few, many, or a class for an expanded clone.

j_gene	d_gene	v_gene	abundance	CDR3aa	CDR3nt
TRBJ1-2	-	TRBV5-1	-	CASSPEGRPFYGYTF	TGCGCCAGCAGCCCTGAGGGCAGACCGTTTTATGGCTACACCTTC
TRBJ2-7	TRBD1	TRBV7-2	-	CASSLGQGGGSYEQYF	TGTGCCAGCAGCTTGGGACAGGGTGGGGGGTCCTACGAGCAGTACTTC
TRBJ1-2	TRBD1	TRBV7-2	-	CASSYTPQGVDYGYTF	TGTGCCAGCAGCTACACCCCTCAGGGGGTCGACTATGGCTACACCTTC
TRBJ2-2	-	TRBV4-1	-	CASSPRQERGELFF	TGCGCCAGCAGCCCTCGACAGGAGCGCGGGGAGCTGTTTTTT
TRBJ1-3	-	TRBV2	-	CASRTDRQSSGNTIYF	TGTGCCAGCAGGACTGACAGGCAAAGCTCTGGAAACACCATATATTTT
TRBJ1-1	-	TRBV19	once	CASTPWSMNTEAFF	TGTGCCAGTACCCCTTGGAGCATGAACACTGAAGCTTTCTTT
TRBJ1-5	-	TRBV4-2	-	CASSQTAFYQPQHF	TGTGCCAGCAGCCAGACAGCTTTTTATCAGCCCCAGCATTTT
TRBJ1-5	-	TRBV6-5	-	CASRPDTFSNQPQHF	TGTGCCAGCAGACCTGACACTTTTAGCAATCAGCCCCAGCATTTT
TRBJ1-6	-	TRBV28	-	CASSHPTANSPLHF	TGTGCCAGCAGTCACCCCACAGCCAATTCACCCCTCCACTTT
TRBJ1-2	-	TRBV7-2	-	CASSVNPGGSGYTF	TGTGCCAGCAGCGTCAATCCCGGGGGTAGCGGCTACACCTTC
TRBJ1-2	TRBD1	TRBV19	-	CASSGMLQGAYGYTF	TGTGCCAGTAGTGGAATGTTACAGGGGGCTTATGGCTACACCTTC
TRBJ1-4	-	TRBV19	-	CASGSLWTATNEKLFF	TGTGCCAGTGGATCCCTCTGGACAGCAACTAATGAAAAACTGTTTTTT